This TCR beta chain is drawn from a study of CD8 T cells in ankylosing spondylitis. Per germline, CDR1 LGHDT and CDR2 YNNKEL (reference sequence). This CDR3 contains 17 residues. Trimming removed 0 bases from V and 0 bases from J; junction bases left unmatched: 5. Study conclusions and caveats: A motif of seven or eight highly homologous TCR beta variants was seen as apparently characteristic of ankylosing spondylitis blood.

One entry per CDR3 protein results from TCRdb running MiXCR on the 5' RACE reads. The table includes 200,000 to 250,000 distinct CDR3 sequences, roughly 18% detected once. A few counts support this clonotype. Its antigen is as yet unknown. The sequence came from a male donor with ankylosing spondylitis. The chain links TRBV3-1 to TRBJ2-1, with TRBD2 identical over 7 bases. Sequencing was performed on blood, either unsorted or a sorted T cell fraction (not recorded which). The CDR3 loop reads CASSQDWVAGSYNEQFF. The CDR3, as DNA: TGTGCCAGCAGCCAAGATTGGGTAGCGGGCTCCTACAATGAGCAGTTCTTC.